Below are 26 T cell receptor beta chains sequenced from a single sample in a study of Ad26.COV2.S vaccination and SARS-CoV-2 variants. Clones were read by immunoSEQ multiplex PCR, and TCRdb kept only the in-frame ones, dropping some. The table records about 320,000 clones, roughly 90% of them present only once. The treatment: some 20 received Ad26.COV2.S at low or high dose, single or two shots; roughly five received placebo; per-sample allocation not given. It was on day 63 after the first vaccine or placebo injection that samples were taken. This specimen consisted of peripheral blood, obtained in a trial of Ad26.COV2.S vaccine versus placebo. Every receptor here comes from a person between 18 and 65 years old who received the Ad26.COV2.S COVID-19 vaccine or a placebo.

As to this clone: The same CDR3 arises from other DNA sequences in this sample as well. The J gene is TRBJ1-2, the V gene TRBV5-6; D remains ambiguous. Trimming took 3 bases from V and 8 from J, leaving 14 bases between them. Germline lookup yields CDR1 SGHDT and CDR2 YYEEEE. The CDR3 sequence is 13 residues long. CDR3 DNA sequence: TGTGCCAGCAGCTCGAATTCACCGGTCGGCTACACCTTC. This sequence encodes CASSSNSPVGYTF. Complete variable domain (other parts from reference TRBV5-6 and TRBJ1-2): DAGVTQSPTHLIKTRGQQVTLRCSPKSGHDTVSWYQQALGQGPQFIFQYYEEEERQRGNFPDRFSGHQFPNYSSELNVNALLLGDSALYLCASSSNSPVGYTFGSGTRLTVV.

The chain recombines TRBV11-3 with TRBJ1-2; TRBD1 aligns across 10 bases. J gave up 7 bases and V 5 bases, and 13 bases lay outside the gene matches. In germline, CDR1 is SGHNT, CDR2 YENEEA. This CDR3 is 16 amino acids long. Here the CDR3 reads CASSPPGQGYSGGYTF. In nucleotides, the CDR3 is TGTGCCAGCAGCCCGCCGGGACAGGGGTATTCGGGTGGCTACACCTTC.

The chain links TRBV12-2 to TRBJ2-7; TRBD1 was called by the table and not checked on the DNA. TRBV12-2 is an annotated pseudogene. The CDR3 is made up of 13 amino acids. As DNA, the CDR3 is TGTGCAAGTCGCTTAGGGCAGACCTACGAGCAGTACGTC. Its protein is CASRLGQTYEQYV.

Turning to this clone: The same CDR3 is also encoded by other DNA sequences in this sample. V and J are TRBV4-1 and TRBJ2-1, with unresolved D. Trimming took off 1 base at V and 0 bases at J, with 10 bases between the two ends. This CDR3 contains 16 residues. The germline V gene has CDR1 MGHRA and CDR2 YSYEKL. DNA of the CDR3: TGCGCCAGCAGCCAAGTAGGCAGGAGCTCCTACAATGAGCAGTTCTTC. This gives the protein CASSQVGRSSYNEQFF.

CDR3 bases: TGTGCCAGCAAACCGGGACCTCGGGGGAGCAATCAGCCCCAGCATTTT. Its protein is CASKPGPRGSNQPQHF. The chain is built from TRBV28 and TRBJ1-5, with a tentative D call TRBD1 (5 bases). The V end was cut by 7 bases, the J end by 1 base, with 17 bases between. Germline CDR1 reads MDHEN; CDR2 reads SYDVKM. This CDR3 contains 16 residues.

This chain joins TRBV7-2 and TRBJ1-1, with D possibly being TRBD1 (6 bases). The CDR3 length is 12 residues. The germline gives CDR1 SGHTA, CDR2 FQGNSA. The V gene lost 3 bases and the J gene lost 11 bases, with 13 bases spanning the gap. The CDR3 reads CASSFGTGQAFF. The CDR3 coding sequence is TGTGCCAGCAGCTTTGGTACAGGGCAGGCTTTCTTT.

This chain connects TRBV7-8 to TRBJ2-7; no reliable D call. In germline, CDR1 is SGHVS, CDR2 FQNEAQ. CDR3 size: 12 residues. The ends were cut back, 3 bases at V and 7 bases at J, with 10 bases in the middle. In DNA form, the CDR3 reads TGTGCCAGCAGCTTGGAGATTGGGGAGCAGTACGTC. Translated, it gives CASSLEIGEQYV.

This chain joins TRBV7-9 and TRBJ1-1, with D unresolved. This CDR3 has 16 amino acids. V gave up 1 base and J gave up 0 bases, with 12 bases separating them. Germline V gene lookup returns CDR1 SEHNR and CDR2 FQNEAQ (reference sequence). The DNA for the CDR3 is TGTGCCAGCAGCTTAGTGAGGCGTGCAATGAACACTGAAGCTTTCTTT. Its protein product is CASSLVRRAMNTEAFF.

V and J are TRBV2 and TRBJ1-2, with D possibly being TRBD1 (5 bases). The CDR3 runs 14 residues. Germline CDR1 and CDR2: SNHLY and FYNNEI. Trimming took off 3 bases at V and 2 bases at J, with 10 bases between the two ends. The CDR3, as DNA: TGTGCCAGCAGTGAGATGGGGACGAACTATGGCTACACCTTC. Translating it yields CASSEMGTNYGYTF.

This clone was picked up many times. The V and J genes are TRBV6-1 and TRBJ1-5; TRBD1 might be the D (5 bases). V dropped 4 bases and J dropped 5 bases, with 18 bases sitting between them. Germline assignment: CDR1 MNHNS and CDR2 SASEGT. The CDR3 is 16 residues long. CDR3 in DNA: TGTGCCAGCAGTGTCCCCGAACGAGGGGCGGATCAGCCCCAGCATTTT. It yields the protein CASSVPERGADQPQHF.

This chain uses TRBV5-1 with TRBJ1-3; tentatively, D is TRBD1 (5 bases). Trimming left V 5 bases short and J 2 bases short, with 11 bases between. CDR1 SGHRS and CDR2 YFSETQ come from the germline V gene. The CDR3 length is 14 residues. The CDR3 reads CASRTGTTGNTIYF. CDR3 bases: TGCGCCAGCAGAACCGGGACGACTGGAAACACCATATATTTT.

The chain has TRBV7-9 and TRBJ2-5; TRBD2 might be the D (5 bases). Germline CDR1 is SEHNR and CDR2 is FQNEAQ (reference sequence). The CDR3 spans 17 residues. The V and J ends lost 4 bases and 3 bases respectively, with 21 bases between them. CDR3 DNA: TGTGCCAGCAGCTCCACCCCCGGAAACTCCGGGGAAGAGACCCAGTACTTC. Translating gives CASSSTPGNSGEETQYF.

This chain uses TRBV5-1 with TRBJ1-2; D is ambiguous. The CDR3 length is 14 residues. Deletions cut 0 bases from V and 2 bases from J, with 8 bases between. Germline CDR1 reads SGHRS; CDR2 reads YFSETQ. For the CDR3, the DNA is TGCGCCAGCAGCTTGGACCAAAGCAACTATGGCTACACCTTC. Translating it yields CASSLDQSNYGYTF.

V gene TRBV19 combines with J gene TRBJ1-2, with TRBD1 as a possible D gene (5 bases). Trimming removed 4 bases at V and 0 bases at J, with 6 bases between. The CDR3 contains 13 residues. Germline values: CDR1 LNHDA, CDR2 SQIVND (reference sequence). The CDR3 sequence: CASSRGANYGYTF. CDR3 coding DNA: TGTGCCAGTAGTAGGGGGGCTAACTATGGCTACACCTTC.

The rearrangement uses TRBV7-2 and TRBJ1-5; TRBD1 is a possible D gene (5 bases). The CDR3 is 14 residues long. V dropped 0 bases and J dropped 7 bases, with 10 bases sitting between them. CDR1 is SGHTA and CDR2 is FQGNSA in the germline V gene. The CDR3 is CASSLAPGLQPQHF. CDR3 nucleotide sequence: TGTGCCAGCAGCTTAGCGCCAGGGTTGCAGCCCCAGCATTTT.

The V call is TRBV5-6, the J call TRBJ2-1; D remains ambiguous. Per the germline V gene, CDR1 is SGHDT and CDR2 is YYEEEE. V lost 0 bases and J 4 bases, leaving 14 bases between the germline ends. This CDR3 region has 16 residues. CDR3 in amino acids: CASSLDGPRLYNEQFF. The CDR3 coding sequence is TGTGCCAGCAGCTTGGACGGACCCCGCTTATACAATGAGCAGTTCTTC.

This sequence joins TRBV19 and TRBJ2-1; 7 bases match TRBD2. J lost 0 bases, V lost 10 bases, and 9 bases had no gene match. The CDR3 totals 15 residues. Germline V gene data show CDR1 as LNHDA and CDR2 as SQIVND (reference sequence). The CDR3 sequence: CATNKAGSSYNEQFF. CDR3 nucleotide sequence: TGTGCCACCAATAAAGCGGGGAGCTCCTACAATGAGCAGTTCTTC.

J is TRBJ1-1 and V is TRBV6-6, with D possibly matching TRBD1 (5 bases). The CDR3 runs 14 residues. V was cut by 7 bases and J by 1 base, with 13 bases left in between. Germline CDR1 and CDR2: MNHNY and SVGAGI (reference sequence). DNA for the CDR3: TGTGCCAGCAAAGACAGCAAAGCGAACACTGAAGCTTTCTTT. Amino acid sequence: CASKDSKANTEAFF.

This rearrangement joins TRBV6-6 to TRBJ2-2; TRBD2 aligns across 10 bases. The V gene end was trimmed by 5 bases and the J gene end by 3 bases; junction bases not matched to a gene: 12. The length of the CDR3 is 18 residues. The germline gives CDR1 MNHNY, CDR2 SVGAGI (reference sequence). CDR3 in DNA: TGTGCCAGCAGTCCATTGGGCGGGACTAGCGTATACACCGGGGAGCTGTTTTTT. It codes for CASSPLGGTSVYTGELFF.

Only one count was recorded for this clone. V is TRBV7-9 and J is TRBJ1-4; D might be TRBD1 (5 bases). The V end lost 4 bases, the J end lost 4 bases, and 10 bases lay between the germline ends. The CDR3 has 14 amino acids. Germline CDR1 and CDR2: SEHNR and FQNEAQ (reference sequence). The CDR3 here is CASSWAGFNEKLFF. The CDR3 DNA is TGTGCCAGCAGCTGGGCAGGGTTTAATGAAAAACTGTTTTTT.

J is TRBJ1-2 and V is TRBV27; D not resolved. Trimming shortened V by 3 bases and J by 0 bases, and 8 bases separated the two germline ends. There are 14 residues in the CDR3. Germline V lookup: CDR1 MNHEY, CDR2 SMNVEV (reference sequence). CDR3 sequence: CASSLGTSNYGYTF. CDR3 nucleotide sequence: TGTGCCAGCAGTTTGGGCACCTCTAACTATGGCTACACCTTC.

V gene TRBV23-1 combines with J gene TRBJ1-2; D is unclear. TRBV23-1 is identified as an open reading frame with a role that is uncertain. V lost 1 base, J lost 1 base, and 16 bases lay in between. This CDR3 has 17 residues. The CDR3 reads CASSQFRALFFNYGYTF. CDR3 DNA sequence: TGCGCCAGCAGTCAATTCCGGGCCCTTTTTTTTAACTATGGCTACACCTTC.

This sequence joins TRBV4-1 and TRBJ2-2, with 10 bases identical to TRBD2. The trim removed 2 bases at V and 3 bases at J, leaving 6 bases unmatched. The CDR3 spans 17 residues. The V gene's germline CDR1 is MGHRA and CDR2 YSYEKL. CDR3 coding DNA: TGCGCCAGCAGCCAAAGGGTGCTAGCGGGAGACACCGGGGAGCTGTTTTTT. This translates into CASSQRVLAGDTGELFF.

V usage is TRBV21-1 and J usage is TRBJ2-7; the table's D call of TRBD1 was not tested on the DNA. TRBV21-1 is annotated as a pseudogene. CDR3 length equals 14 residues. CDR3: CASSSTGTGNEQYF. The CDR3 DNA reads TGTGCCAGCAGCAGCACCGGGACAGGGAACGAGCAGTACTTC.

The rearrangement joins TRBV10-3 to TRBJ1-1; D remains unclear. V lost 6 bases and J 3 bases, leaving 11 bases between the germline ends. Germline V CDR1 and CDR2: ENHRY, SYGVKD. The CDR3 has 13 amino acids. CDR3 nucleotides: TGTGCCATCAGAGGATCACTGGACACTGAAGCTTTCTTT. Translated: CAIRGSLDTEAFF.

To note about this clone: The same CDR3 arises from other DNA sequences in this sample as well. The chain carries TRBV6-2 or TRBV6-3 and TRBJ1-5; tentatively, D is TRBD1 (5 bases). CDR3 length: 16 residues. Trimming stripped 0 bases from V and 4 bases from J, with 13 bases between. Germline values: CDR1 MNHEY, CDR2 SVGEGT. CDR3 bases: TGTGCCAGCAGTTACTCCACAAGGGGTGGTAATCAGCCCCAGCATTTT. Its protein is CASSYSTRGGNQPQHF.